Each of the 29 T cell receptor beta chains below was sequenced from the same sample in a study of cytomegalovirus exposure and HLA in healthy donors. Vbeta (60) and Jbeta (13) primers were used in the PCR. The method was immunoSEQ multiplex PCR; TCRdb's version includes in-frame clones alone and lacks a portion of them. The sample lists 140,000 or so clones, 75% to 90% occurring once. The sequenced material came from PBMCs. The source of these receptors is a female donor in good health and CMV-seronegative.

V gene TRBV9 combines with J gene TRBJ2-1; TRBD2 matches 9 bases. Germline CDR1 SGDLS, CDR2 YYNGEE. The CDR3 sequence is 15 residues long. V was clipped by 0 bases and J by 6 bases; unmatched bases: 4. The chain's CDR3 is CASSVGTSVVNEQFF. CDR3 nucleotide sequence: TGTGCCAGCAGCGTAGGGACTAGCGTCGTCAATGAGCAGTTCTTC.

The chain recombines TRBV28 with TRBJ1-1, with D maybe TRBD1 (5 bases). The CDR3 runs to 15 residues. The ends were cut back, 6 bases at V and 1 base at J, with 15 bases in the middle. CDR1 and CDR2 (germline): MDHEN, SYDVKM. DNA of the CDR3: TGTGCCAGCAGGGTGGGGGGAGCCGGGAACACTGAAGCTTTCTTT. This sequence encodes CASRVGGAGNTEAFF.

This clone showed up just once. The gene calls are TRBV14 and TRBJ1-5; D gene uncertain. CDR3 size: 19 residues. V lost 0 bases to trimming and J lost 0 bases, with 18 bases between them. CDR1 and CDR2 (germline): SGHDN, FVKESK. The CDR3 protein is CASSQDAERWSISNQPQHF. The CDR3 nucleotides read TGTGCCAGCAGCCAAGATGCTGAACGATGGAGCATTAGCAATCAGCCCCAGCATTTT. Using reference TRBV14 and TRBJ1-5 for the parts outside the CDR3, the full variable domain is EAGVTQFPSHSVIEKGQTVTLRCDPISGHDNLYWYRRVMGKEIKFLLHFVKESKQDESGMPNNRFLAERTGGTYSTLKVQPAELEDSGVYFCASSQDAERWSISNQPQHFGDGTRLSIL.

The rearrangement joins TRBV5-1 to TRBJ2-4; perhaps TRBD1 as D (6 bases). Deletions cut 4 bases from V and 4 bases from J, with 12 bases between. Germline V gene data show CDR1 as SGHRS and CDR2 as YFSETQ. CDR3 length equals 14 residues. This CDR3 reads CASSPRDNKNIQYF. The CDR3 coding sequence is TGCGCCAGCAGCCCCCGGGACAATAAAAACATTCAGTACTTC. Using reference TRBV5-1 and TRBJ2-4 for the parts outside the CDR3, the full variable domain is KAGVTQTPRYLIKTRGQQVTLSCSPISGHRSVSWYQQTPGQGLQFLFEYFSETQRNKGNFPGRFSGRQFSNSRSEMNVSTLELGDSALYLCASSPRDNKNIQYFGAGTRLSVL.

The V call is TRBV18, the J call TRBJ1-2; no definite D call. Trimming cost V 3 bases and J 0 bases, with 11 bases left between them. There are 15 residues in the CDR3. Germline CDR1 is KGHSH and CDR2 is LQKENI. DNA of the CDR3: TGTGCCAGCTCACCGAGGCAGTCAGCTAACTATGGCTACACCTTC. It is translated as CASSPRQSANYGYTF.

This clone was recorded once. The chain employs TRBV5-4 and TRBJ1-2; no firm D call. The CDR3 spans 13 residues. Trimming shortened V by 2 bases and J by 12 bases, and 17 bases separated the two germline ends. Germline values: CDR1 SGHNT, CDR2 YYREEE (reference sequence). The CDR3 DNA sequence: TGTGCCAGCAGCTTTTGGATGGGCCCGGATCACACCTTC. This codes for CASSFWMGPDHTF. Complete variable domain (other parts from reference TRBV5-4 and TRBJ1-2): ETGVTQSPTHLIKTRGQQVTLRCSSQSGHNTVSWYQQALGQGPQFIFQYYREEENGRGNFPPRFSGLQFPNYSSELNVNALELDDSALYLCASSFWMGPDHTFGSGTRLTVV.

The chain carries TRBV29-1 and TRBJ1-2; D unclear. V was cut by 0 bases and J by 8 bases, with 16 bases left in between. Germline CDR1 SQVTM, CDR2 ANQGSEA. The length of the CDR3 is 14 residues. Here the CDR3 reads CSVEDQFSGRGYTF. The CDR3 DNA reads TGCAGCGTTGAAGATCAATTCTCGGGGAGGGGCTACACCTTC.

The chain employs TRBV5-4 and TRBJ1-1, with D tentatively TRBD1 (6 bases). Per the germline V gene, CDR1 is SGHNT and CDR2 is YYREEE (reference sequence). The CDR3 is 18 residues long. V lost 0 bases and J 3 bases, leaving 21 bases between the germline ends. CDR3 in amino acids: CASSLAGNWQGRDTEAFF. The CDR3 DNA reads as TGTGCCAGCAGCTTGGCCGGGAATTGGCAGGGGAGGGACACTGAAGCTTTCTTT.

This chain uses TRBV5-4 with TRBJ1-2; 12 bases fit TRBD1. V shed 0 bases, J shed 5 bases, and the junction held 5 bases outside the gene matches. Germline CDR1 and CDR2: SGHNT and YYREEE (reference sequence). The CDR3 totals 16 residues. CDR3 loop: CASSLGDRGLRYGYTF. The CDR3, as DNA: TGTGCCAGCAGCTTGGGGGACAGGGGGCTCCGATATGGCTACACCTTC.

V gene TRBV5-6 combines with J gene TRBJ2-3, with TRBD2 matching over 7 bases. The CDR3 consists of 15 residues. Germline V gene sequence: CDR1 SGHDT, CDR2 YYEEEE. V was pared by 4 bases and J by 6 bases, with 11 bases of the junction left unmatched. Here the CDR3 DNA reads TGTGCCAGCAGCCCCCTAGCGGTCGATGTGGATACGCAGTATTTT. This translates into CASSPLAVDVDTQYF.

In DNA form, the CDR3 reads TGTGCCAGCAGTTTTTCACAGGGCCTCTATGGCTACACCTTC. Translating gives CASSFSQGLYGYTF. This chain links TRBV27 with TRBJ1-2; TRBD1 might be the D (6 bases). V gave up 3 bases and J gave up 4 bases, with 12 bases separating them. CDR1 is MNHEY, CDR2 SMNVEV, per germline (reference sequence). This CDR3 has 14 amino acids.

The chain links TRBV2 to TRBJ1-1, with a possible D match to TRBD1 (6 bases). From germline, CDR1 is SNHLY and CDR2 FYNNEI. V lost 6 bases and J 4 bases, leaving 15 bases between the germline ends. CDR3 length: 14 residues. CDR3 amino acids: CASSQGFVGTEAFF. DNA of the CDR3: TGTGCCAGCAGCCAGGGGTTTGTGGGCACTGAAGCTTTCTTT.

This clone came up once. The rearrangement joins TRBV5-5 to TRBJ1-5, with D hard to call. Trimming cost V 0 bases and J 7 bases, with 11 bases left between them. CDR1 is SGHKS and CDR2 is YYEKEE in the germline V gene (reference sequence). The CDR3 is made up of 14 amino acids. In DNA, the CDR3 is TGTGCCAGCAGCTTGGGACTTAGCGAACAGCCCCAGCATTTT. It specifies CASSLGLSEQPQHF.

The rearrangement joins TRBV5-6 to TRBJ2-5; D uncertain. Trimming stripped 2 bases from V and 3 bases from J, with 8 bases between. Germline values: CDR1 SGHDT, CDR2 YYEEEE. The CDR3 covers 13 residues. This CDR3 reads CASSFILEETQYF. CDR3 DNA: TGTGCCAGCAGCTTCATACTCGAAGAGACCCAGTACTTC.

This clone appeared once. The genes are TRBV14 and TRBJ1-2; a possible D gene is TRBD1 (5 bases). Germline loops: CDR1 SGHDN, CDR2 FVKESK. The CDR3 has 14 amino acids. Trimming shortened V by 1 base and J by 3 bases, and 9 bases separated the two germline ends. Here the CDR3 DNA reads TGTGCCAGCAGCCAAGGGGGCTCATACTATGGCTACACCTTC. This gives the protein CASSQGGSYYGYTF.

This clone was picked up one time. The chain uses TRBV6-5 and TRBJ2-6, with D unresolved. Germline CDR1 is MNHEY and CDR2 is SVGAGI. There are 14 residues in the CDR3. V lost 4 bases to trimming and J lost 2 bases, with 6 bases between them. The CDR3 bases are TGTGCCAGCAGTTCCCCAGCTGGGGCCAACGTCCTGACTTTC. As protein: CASSSPAGANVLTF.

The chain has TRBV6-4 and TRBJ2-5; the D gene is possibly TRBD2 (7 bases). The CDR3 length is 16 residues. V lost 0 bases and J 5 bases, leaving 16 bases between the germline ends. Germline V gives CDR1 MRHNA, CDR2 SNTAGT. CDR3 DNA sequence: TGTGCCAGCAGTGACTCGAGGGGGAGGGCCATGGAGACCCAGTACTTC. It specifies CASSDSRGRAMETQYF.

V is TRBV9 and J is TRBJ2-7; TRBD1 aligns across 9 bases. Trimming at V came to 3 bases and at J to 0 bases, leaving 4 bases not matched to a gene. This CDR3 has 15 amino acids. Per the germline V gene, CDR1 is SGDLS and CDR2 is YYNGEE. The CDR3 spells CASSAGTGTSYEQYF. Written as DNA, the CDR3 is TGTGCCAGCAGCGCCGGGACAGGGACCTCCTACGAGCAGTACTTC.

This chain connects TRBV5-8 to TRBJ2-2, with TRBD2 as a possible D gene (5 bases). Trimming shortened V by 0 bases and J by 7 bases, and 16 bases separated the two germline ends. The CDR3 is 16 residues long. Germline V gene sequence: CDR1 SGHTS, CDR2 YDEGEE. CDR3: CASSLAAPHGGGELFF. Written as DNA, the CDR3 is TGTGCCAGCAGCTTGGCCGCGCCGCATGGAGGCGGGGAGCTGTTTTTT.

J is TRBJ1-1 and V is TRBV5-1, with a possible D match to TRBD1 (6 bases). CDR3 length: 18 amino acids. Trimming took 0 bases from V and 1 from J, leaving 19 bases between them. The germline gives CDR1 SGHRS, CDR2 YFSETQ. Here the CDR3 DNA reads TGCGCCAGCAGCTTGGCCAAGTTAGGGGGGGCCAGGAACACTGAAGCTTTCTTT. Amino acids: CASSLAKLGGARNTEAFF.

This clone is a singleton in its sample. This chain links TRBV10-3 with TRBJ2-5, with 11 bases aligning to TRBD2. The CDR3 totals 15 residues. Germline V gene data show CDR1 as ENHRY and CDR2 as SYGVKD. V was clipped by 4 bases and J by 4 bases; unmatched bases: 5. The DNA for the CDR3 is TGTGCCATCAGTGGGGAAGGACTAGCGGGAGAGACCCAGTACTTC. The encoded protein is CAISGEGLAGETQYF.

This clone turned up a few times. The chain has TRBV7-2 and TRBJ2-5; D gene unclear. Trimming took off 0 bases at V and 4 bases at J, with 9 bases between the two ends. Looked up from germline, CDR1 is SGHTA and CDR2 is FQGNSA. The length of the CDR3 is 14 residues. The CDR3 region has the DNA TGTGCCAGCAGCTTAGCATCCGTGAGAGAGACCCAGTACTTC. Protein: CASSLASVRETQYF.

This chain uses TRBV7-9 with TRBJ2-2; D not resolved. The CDR3 runs to 14 residues. The V end was cut by 3 bases, the J end by 1 base, with 6 bases between. Germline V gives CDR1 SEHNR, CDR2 FQNEAQ (reference sequence). The CDR3 reads CASSFGKNTGELFF. CDR3 sequence (DNA): TGTGCCAGCAGCTTTGGCAAGAACACCGGGGAGCTGTTTTTT. The whole variable domain, remainder taken from reference TRBV7-9 and TRBJ2-2, is DTGVSQNPRHKITKRGQNVTFRCDPISEHNRLYWYRQTLGQGPEFLTYFQNEAQLEKSRLLSDRFSAERPKGSFSTLEIQRTEQGDSAMYLCASSFGKNTGELFFGEGSRLTVL.

The V call is TRBV29-1, the J call TRBJ2-1; D might be TRBD1 (6 bases). The CDR3 spans 10 residues. The V gene lost 5 bases and the J gene lost 8 bases, with 7 bases spanning the gap. The germline V gene encodes CDR1 SQVTM and CDR2 ANQGSEA. DNA of the CDR3: TGCAGCGTTTCAGGGGATGAGCAGTTCTTC. It encodes CSVSGDEQFF.

The chain is built from TRBV28 and TRBJ2-1; 13 bases fit TRBD2. The CDR3 runs 15 residues. Trimming removed 7 bases from V and 7 bases from J; junction bases left unmatched: 7. Per the germline V gene, CDR1 is MDHEN and CDR2 is SYDVKM. DNA of the CDR3: TGTGCCAGCATTTCCGGGACTAGCGGGATAAATGAGCAGTTCTTC. This sequence encodes CASISGTSGINEQFF.

The gene calls are TRBV6-1 and TRBJ1-2; 7 bases map to TRBD1. The CDR3 is 18 amino acids. Looked up from germline, CDR1 is MNHNS and CDR2 is SASEGT. V was clipped by 1 base and J by 4 bases; unmatched bases: 15. The CDR3 bases are TGTGCCAGCAGTGAAGACCCTTTTCTAGGGGGCGAGGGCTATGGCTACACCTTC. Its translation is CASSEDPFLGGEGYGYTF.

The chain is built from TRBV6-1 and TRBJ1-1; 8 positions agree with TRBD1. CDR1 MNHNS and CDR2 SASEGT come from the germline V gene. The CDR3 runs 14 residues. Trimming took 6 bases from V and 3 from J; bases not matched to a gene: 6. CDR3 sequence (DNA): TGTGCCAGCAGCGACAGGGGAGCGGACACTGAAGCTTTCTTT. Protein product: CASSDRGADTEAFF.

The chain uses TRBV5-1 and TRBJ1-1, with D unresolved. There are 15 residues in the CDR3. The germline gives CDR1 SGHRS, CDR2 YFSETQ. Trimming took off 1 base at V and 4 bases at J, with 14 bases between the two ends. Here the CDR3 DNA reads TGCGCCAGCAGCTTGTACGGGAGGGTAGGCACTGAAGCTTTCTTT. Translated: CASSLYGRVGTEAFF. Drawing the rest from reference TRBV5-1 and TRBJ1-1, the complete variable domain is KAGVTQTPRYLIKTRGQQVTLSCSPISGHRSVSWYQQTPGQGLQFLFEYFSETQRNKGNFPGRFSGRQFSNSRSEMNVSTLELGDSALYLCASSLYGRVGTEAFFGQGTRLTVV.

The rearrangement uses TRBV4-1 and TRBJ2-2; a possible D gene is TRBD2 (6 bases). Germline loops: CDR1 MGHRA, CDR2 YSYEKL. The length of the CDR3 is 14 residues. Trimming left V 10 bases short and J 2 bases short, with 14 bases between. The CDR3 DNA reads TGCGCCACCGAACGGGGGTTCAACACCGGGGAGCTGTTTTTT. Translation: CATERGFNTGELFF.